The TCR beta chain under discussion was sequenced for a study of control samples from healthy donors and cancer patients (dated by TCRdb to the early 2020s). The library came from the immunoSEQ multiplex PCR assay. TCRdb took this table from immuneACCESS and kept in-frame rearrangements with V and J called. Such tables lack part of the clones; where checked against another copy, unresolved V genes explain under half of the gap, and the rest is unexplained. The sample table holds tens of thousands of clones, of which about 87% were seen once. The leading ten clones occupy 14% of the sample. The cysteine opens and the phenylalanine closes a CDR3 of 15 amino acids. The kept DNA is CDR3 alone, 45 bases in frame from the first base. The germline V gene encodes CDR1 SGHNT and CDR2 YYREEE (reference sequence). V is pruned by 3 bases and J by 4 bases, leaving 8 bases of the junction without a gene match.

Notes on this clone: Its antigen remains undetermined. No clone much larger than this one lies a single base away; base qualities are absent.

The chain is made from TRBV5-4 and TRBJ2-3, with TRBD2 identical over 7 junction bases. The sample comprised blood. This receptor was taken from a woman in her sixties or seventies in good health. The DNA sequence is given as TGTGCCAGCAGCTCCCGGGGGGTAGGGGCAGATACGCAGTATTTT. This gives the protein CASSSRGVGADTQYF. Reference TRBV5-4 and TRBJ2-3 proteins supply the regions before and after the CDR3; the full variable domain is: ETGVTQSPTHLIKTRGQQVTLRCSSQSGHNTVSWYQQALGQGPQFIFQYYREEENGRGNFPPRFSGLQFPNYSSELNVNALELDDSALYLCASSSRGVGADTQYFGPGTRLTVL.